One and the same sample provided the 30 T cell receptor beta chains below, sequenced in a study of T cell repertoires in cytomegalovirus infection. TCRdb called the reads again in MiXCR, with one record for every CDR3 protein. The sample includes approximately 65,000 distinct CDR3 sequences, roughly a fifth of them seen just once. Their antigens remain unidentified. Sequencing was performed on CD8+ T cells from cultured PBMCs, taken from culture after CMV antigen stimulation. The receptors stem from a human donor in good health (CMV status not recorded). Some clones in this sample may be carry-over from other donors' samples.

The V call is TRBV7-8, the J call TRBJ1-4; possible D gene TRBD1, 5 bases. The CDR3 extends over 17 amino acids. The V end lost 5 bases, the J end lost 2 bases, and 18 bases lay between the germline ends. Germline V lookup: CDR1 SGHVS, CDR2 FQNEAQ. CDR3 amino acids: CASSIVRGDGTNEKLFF. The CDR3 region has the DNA TGTGCCAGCAGCATCGTTCGAGGGGATGGGACTAATGAAAAACTGTTTTTT.

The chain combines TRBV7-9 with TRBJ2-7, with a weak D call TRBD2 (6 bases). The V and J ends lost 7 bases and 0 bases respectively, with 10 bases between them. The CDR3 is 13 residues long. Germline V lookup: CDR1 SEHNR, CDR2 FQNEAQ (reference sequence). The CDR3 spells CASTEGSSYEQYF. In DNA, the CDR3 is TGTGCCAGCACGGAGGGGAGCTCCTACGAGCAGTACTTC.

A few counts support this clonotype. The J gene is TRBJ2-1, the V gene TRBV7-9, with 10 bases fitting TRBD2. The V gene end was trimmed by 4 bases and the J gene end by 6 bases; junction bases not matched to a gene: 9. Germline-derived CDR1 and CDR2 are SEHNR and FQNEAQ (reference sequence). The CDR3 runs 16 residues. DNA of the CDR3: TGTGCCAGCAGCTCCCTAGCGGGGGTAAGGCTCAATGAGCAGTTCTTC. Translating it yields CASSSLAGVRLNEQFF.

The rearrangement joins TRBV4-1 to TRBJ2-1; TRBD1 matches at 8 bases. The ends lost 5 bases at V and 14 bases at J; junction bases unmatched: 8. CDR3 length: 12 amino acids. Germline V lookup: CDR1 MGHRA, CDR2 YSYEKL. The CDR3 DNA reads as TGCGCCAGCAGCGCCTCAGGGGGCGAGGAGTTCTTC. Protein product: CASSASGGEEFF.

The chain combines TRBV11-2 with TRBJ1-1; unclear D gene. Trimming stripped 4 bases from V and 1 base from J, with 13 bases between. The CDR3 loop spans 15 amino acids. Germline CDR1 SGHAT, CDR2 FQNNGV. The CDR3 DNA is TGTGCCAGCAGCTCCTCTGGTTGGTCGAACACTGAAGCTTTCTTT. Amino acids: CASSSSGWSNTEAFF.

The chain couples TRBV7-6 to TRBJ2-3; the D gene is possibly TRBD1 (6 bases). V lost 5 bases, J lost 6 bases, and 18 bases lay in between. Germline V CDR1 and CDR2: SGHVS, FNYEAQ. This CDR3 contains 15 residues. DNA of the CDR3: TGTGCCAGCAGCCCCCGGGACACCTCTGCCGATACGCAGTATTTT. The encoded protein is CASSPRDTSADTQYF.

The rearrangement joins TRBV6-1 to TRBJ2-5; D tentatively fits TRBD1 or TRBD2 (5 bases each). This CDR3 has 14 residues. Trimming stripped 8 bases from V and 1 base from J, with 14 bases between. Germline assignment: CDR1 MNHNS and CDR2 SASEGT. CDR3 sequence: CASFPGRFQETQYF. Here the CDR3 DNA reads TGTGCCAGCTTCCCGGGACGATTCCAAGAGACCCAGTACTTC.

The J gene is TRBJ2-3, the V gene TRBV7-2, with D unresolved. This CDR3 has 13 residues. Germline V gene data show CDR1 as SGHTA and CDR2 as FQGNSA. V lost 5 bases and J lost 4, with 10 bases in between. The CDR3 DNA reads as TGTGCCAGCAGCCCCCGAGACTCAGATACGCAGTATTTT. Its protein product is CASSPRDSDTQYF.

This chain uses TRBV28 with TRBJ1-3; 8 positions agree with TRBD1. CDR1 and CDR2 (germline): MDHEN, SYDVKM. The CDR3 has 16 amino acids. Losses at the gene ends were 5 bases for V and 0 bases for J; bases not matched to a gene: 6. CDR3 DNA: TGTGCCAGCAGTCCGGACAGGGTGTTCTCTGGAAACACCATATATTTT. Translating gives CASSPDRVFSGNTIYF.

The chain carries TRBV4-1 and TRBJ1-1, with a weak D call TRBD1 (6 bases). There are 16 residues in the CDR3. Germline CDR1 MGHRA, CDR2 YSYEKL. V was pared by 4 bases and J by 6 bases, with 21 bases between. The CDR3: CASSLETGTRFAEAFF. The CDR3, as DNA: TGCGCCAGCAGCCTAGAGACAGGTACGCGATTCGCTGAAGCTTTCTTT.

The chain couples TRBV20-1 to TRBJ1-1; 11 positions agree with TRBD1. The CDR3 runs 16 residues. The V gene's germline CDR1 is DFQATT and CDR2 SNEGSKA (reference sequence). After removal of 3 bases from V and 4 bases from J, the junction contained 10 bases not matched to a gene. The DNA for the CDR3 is TGCAGTGCTAGTCCCCGGGGGGACAGGGGGGGCACTGAAGCTTTCTTT. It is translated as CSASPRGDRGGTEAFF.

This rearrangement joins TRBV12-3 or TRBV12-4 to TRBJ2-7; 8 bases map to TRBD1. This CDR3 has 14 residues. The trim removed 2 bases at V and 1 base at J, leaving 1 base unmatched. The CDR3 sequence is CASSLQGASYEQYF. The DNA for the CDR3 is TGTGCCAGCAGTTTACAGGGGGCGTCCTACGAGCAGTACTTC.

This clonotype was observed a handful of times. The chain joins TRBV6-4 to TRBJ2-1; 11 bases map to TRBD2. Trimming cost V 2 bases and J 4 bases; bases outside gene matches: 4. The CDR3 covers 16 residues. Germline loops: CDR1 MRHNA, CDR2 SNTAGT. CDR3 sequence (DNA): TGTGCCAGCAGTGACACAACTAGCGGGAGTTACAATGAGCAGTTCTTC. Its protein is CASSDTTSGSYNEQFF.

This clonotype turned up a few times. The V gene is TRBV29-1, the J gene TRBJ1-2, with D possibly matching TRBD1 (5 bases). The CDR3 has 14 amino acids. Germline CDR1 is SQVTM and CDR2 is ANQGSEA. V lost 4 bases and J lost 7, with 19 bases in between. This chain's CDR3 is CSVGPHDGGGGYTF. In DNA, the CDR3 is TGCAGCGTTGGCCCACATGACGGGGGTGGTGGCTACACCTTC.

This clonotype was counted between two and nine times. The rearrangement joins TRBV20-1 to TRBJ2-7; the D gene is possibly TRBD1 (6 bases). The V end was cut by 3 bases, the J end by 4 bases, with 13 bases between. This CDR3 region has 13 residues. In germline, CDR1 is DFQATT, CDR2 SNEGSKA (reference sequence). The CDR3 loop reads CSASPDRLYEQYF. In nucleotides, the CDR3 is TGCAGTGCTAGCCCAGACAGGTTGTACGAGCAGTACTTC.

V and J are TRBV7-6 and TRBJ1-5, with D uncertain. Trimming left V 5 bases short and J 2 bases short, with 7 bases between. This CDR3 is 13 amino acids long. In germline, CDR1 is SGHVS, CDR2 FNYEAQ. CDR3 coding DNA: TGTGCCAGCAGCCCTGGAGGCAATCAGCCCCAGCATTTT. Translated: CASSPGGNQPQHF.

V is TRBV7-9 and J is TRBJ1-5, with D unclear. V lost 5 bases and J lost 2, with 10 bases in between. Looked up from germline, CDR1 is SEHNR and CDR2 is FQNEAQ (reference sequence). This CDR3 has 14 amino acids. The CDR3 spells CASSRLGGNQPQHF. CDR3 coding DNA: TGTGCCAGCAGCCGCCTCGGGGGCAATCAGCCCCAGCATTTT.

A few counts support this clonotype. The CDR3 bases are TGTGCCAGCAGTGAAGCGCTTCAGGACAGGGGAGGAGAAAAACTGTTTTTT. Protein sequence: CASSEALQDRGGEKLFF. The chain uses TRBV6-1 and TRBJ1-4, with 9 bases matching TRBD1. Germline assignment: CDR1 MNHNS and CDR2 SASEGT. There are 17 residues in the CDR3. With 0 bases clipped from V and 8 bases from J, the junction kept 10 bases outside the gene matches.

The CDR3 nucleotides are TGTGCCAGCAGCGAGGGGACAGGGGATTGGAATTCACCCCTCCACTTT. As protein: CASSEGTGDWNSPLHF. The chain joins TRBV27 to TRBJ1-6; 10 nucleotides line up with TRBD1. The CDR3 length is 16 residues. J gave up 7 bases and V 6 bases, and 9 bases lay outside the gene matches. Germline CDR1 reads MNHEY; CDR2 reads SMNVEV (reference sequence).

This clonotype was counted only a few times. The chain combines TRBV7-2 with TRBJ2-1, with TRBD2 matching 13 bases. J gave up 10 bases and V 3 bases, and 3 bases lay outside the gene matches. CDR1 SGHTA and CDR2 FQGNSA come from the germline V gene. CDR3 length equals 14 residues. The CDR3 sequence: CASSLVTSGGEQFF. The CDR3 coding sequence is TGTGCCAGCAGCTTGGTGACTAGCGGGGGGGAGCAGTTCTTC.

This CDR3 is CASSFGGREAFF. The CDR3 DNA reads as TGTGCCAGCAGTTTCGGAGGGCGCGAAGCTTTCTTT. The V gene is TRBV6-1, the J gene TRBJ1-1; D is unresolved. The CDR3 loop spans 12 amino acids. V was shortened by 5 bases and J by 8 bases, with 12 bases between the two germline ends. Germline lookup yields CDR1 MNHNS and CDR2 SASEGT.

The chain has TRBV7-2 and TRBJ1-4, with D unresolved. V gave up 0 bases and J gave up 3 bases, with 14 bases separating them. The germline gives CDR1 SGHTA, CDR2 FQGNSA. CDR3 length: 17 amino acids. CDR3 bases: TGTGCCAGCAGCTTAGCGTCCGATTGGGGTCCTAATGAAAAACTGTTTTTT. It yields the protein CASSLASDWGPNEKLFF.

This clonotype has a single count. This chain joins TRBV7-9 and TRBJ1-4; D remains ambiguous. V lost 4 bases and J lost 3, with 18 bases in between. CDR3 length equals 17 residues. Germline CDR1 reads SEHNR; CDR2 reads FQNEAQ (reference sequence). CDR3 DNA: TGTGCCAGCAGCTCCTCGGGAGAGCCTCTTGCTAATGAAAAACTGTTTTTT. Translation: CASSSSGEPLANEKLFF.

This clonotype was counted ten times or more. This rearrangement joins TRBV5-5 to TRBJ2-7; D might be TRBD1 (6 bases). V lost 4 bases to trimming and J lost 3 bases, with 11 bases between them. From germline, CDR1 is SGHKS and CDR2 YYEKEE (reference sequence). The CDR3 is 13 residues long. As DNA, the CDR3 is TGTGCCAGCAGCCCCCCGGACAGCTACGAGCAGTACTTC. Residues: CASSPPDSYEQYF. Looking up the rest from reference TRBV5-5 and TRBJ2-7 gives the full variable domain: DAGVTQSPTHLIKTRGQQVTLRCSPISGHKSVSWYQQVLGQGPQFIFQYYEKEERGRGNFPDRFSARQFPNYSSELNVNALLLGDSALYLCASSPPDSYEQYFGPGTRLTVT.

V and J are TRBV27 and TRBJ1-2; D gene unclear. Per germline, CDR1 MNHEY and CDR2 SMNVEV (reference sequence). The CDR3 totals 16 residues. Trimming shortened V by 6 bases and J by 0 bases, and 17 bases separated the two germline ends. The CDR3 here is CASSRTLGLANYGYTF. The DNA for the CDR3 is TGTGCCAGCAGCCGGACTCTCGGATTAGCTAACTATGGCTACACCTTC.

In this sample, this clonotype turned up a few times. Here the CDR3 DNA reads TGTGCCAGCATCCCCGGCGGAGCCTTTGGCTACACCTTC. Translated, it gives CASIPGGAFGYTF. This chain uses TRBV12-3 or TRBV12-4 with TRBJ1-2, with D unclear. This CDR3 has 13 residues. Deletions cut 7 bases from V and 7 bases from J, with 16 bases between.

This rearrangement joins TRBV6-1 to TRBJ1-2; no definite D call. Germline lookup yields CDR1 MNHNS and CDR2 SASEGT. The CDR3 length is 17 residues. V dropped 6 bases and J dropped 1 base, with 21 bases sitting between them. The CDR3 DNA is TGTGCCAGCAGCCCCTGGAGGGCTCTTACCTTTAACTATGGCTACACCTTC. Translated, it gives CASSPWRALTFNYGYTF.

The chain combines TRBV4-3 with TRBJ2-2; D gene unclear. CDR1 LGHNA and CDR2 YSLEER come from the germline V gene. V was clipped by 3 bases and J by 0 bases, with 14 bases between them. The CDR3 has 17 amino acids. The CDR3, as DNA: TGCGCCAGCAGCCATCCTATCGAAGGGACGAACACCGGGGAGCTGTTTTTT. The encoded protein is CASSHPIEGTNTGELFF.

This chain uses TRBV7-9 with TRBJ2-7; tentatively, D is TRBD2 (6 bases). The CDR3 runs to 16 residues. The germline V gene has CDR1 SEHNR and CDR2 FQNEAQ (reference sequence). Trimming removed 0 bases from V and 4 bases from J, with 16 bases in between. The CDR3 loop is CASSLAFVQGGYEQYF. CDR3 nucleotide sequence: TGTGCCAGCAGCTTAGCGTTCGTCCAGGGAGGATACGAGCAGTACTTC.

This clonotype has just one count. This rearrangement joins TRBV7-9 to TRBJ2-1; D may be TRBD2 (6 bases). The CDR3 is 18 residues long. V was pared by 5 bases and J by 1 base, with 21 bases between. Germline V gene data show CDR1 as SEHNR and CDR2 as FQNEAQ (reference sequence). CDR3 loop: CASSPPPGGSGSYNEQFF. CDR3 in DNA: TGTGCCAGCAGCCCCCCCCCGGGTGGTAGCGGATCCTACAATGAGCAGTTCTTC.